A selection of T cell receptor beta chains follows, all from one sample in a study of PD-1 blockade in classical Hodgkin lymphoma. Profiled with immunoSEQ multiplex PCR; TCRdb holds only in-frame clones, not every one. The sample contains roughly 70,000 clones, approximately 93% of which appear only once. Sequences were obtained from peripheral blood mononuclear cells (PBMCs). These receptors all come from a human donor with classical Hodgkin lymphoma. Both conserved end residues are part of each CDR3. D genes are given only for firm matches. Expanded clones get a size class; other rows say once, few or many, or leave the size out.

clone size	V gene	D gene	J gene	CDR3 DNA	CDR3 protein
.	TRBV7-9	TRBD1	TRBJ1-5	TGTGCCAGCAGCCCGGGGCCCGGACAGGGGGCAAGGCCCCAGCATTTT	CASSPGPGQGARPQHF
.	TRBV9	.	TRBJ2-7	TGTGCCAGCAGCGTAGAGGGACGCAGCTCCTACGAGCAGTACTTC	CASSVEGRSSYEQYF
.	TRBV7-5	.	TRBJ2-7	TGTGCCAGAAGCCTTAGCCCGGGACTAGCGGTTTACGAGCAGTACTTC	CARSLSPGLAVYEQYF
.	TRBV9	TRBD1	TRBJ2-7	TGTGCCAGCAGCCTGACAGGGGTCCCCTACGAGCAGTACTTC	CASSLTGVPYEQYF
.	TRBV4-2	.	TRBJ1-4	TGTGCCAGCAGCCAAGATAGGACAGAAAAACTGTTTTTT	CASSQDRTEKLFF
.	TRBV7-3	TRBD2	TRBJ2-3	TGTGCCAGCAGCTCAAGCGGGGGGCCCACAGATACGCAGTATTTT	CASSSSGGPTDTQYF
.	TRBV28	TRBD1	TRBJ1-5	TGTGCCAGCAGTCAGAGTGCGACAGGGGAGGTTTTAGCCGATCAGCCCCAGCATTTT	CASSQSATGEVLADQPQHF
.	TRBV7-9	.	TRBJ1-5	TGTGCCAGCAGCTTAGATGGCGGAGGGGACAATCAGCCCCAGCATTTT	CASSLDGGGDNQPQHF
once	TRBV10-3	.	TRBJ2-7	TGTGCCATCAGTGAGTCAAAGTGGACCTACGAGCAGTACTTC	CAISESKWTYEQYF
.	TRBV15	.	TRBJ1-1	TGTGCCACCAGCAGAGAAAAGGGGTGGAACACTGAAGCTTTCTTT	CATSREKGWNTEAFF
.	TRBV4-2	.	TRBJ1-2	TGTGCCAGCAGCCATGAGACAGCAACCCCTCTTAGAGGCTACACCTTC	CASSHETATPLRGYTF
once	TRBV29-1	.	TRBJ2-7	TGCAGCGTTGATATTTGGGGGGAGCAGTACTTC	CSVDIWGEQYF
.	TRBV4-2	.	TRBJ2-5	TGTGCCAGCAGCCCTGAGGGGACGCGGGAGACCCAGTACTTC	CASSPEGTRETQYF
.	TRBV27	.	TRBJ2-3	TGTGCCAGATGGAATACGGGTGGCACAGATACGCAGTATTTT	CARWNTGGTDTQYF
.	TRBV7-2	.	TRBJ2-1	TGTGCCAGCAGCTTTCCAGGGCCCCACTACAATGAGCAGTTCTTC	CASSFPGPHYNEQFF
.	TRBV7-9	.	TRBJ2-3	TGTGCCAGCAGCCGCGGGGTAGGGAGGCCAGATACGCAGTATTTT	CASSRGVGRPDTQYF
.	TRBV19	.	TRBJ2-7	TGTGCCAGTAGTATACGAGACGCACCCTACGAGCAGTACTTC	CASSIRDAPYEQYF
.	TRBV6-6	.	TRBJ1-4	TGTGCCAGCAGTTACGGGCAGGGGAGCGAAAAACTGTTTTTT	CASSYGQGSEKLFF
few	TRBV19	.	TRBJ1-1	TGTGCCAGCAGGGACTGGGACACTGAAGCTTTCTTT	CASRDWDTEAFF
once	TRBV7-8	.	TRBJ1-4	TGTGCCAGCAGCCCGGACCCGACAGTAGCCTATAATGAAAAACTGTTTTTT	CASSPDPTVAYNEKLFF
.	TRBV23-1	TRBD1	TRBJ2-7	TGCGCCAGCAGTCAATCAGCCCTGGCAGGGGGCACAGCCTACGAGCAGTACTTC	CASSQSALAGGTAYEQYF
.	TRBV18	.	TRBJ2-3	TGTGCCAGCTCACCGTATGCCGGTCCCGGGGATACGCAGTATTTT	CASSPYAGPGDTQYF
.	TRBV9	TRBD2	TRBJ2-7	TGTGCCAGCAGCGTAGCGGGGGGGCGGTACGAGCAGTACTTC	CASSVAGGRYEQYF
.	TRBV6-6	.	TRBJ1-3	TGTGCCAGCAGCCCGTCGATTGGCTCTGGAAACACCATATATTTT	CASSPSIGSGNTIYF
.	TRBV16	.	TRBJ1-5	TGTGCCAGCAGCCAATTTGGGGATCAGCCCCAGCATTTT	CASSQFGDQPQHF
.	TRBV7-8	.	TRBJ2-1	TGTGCCAGCAGCTCCTTGGGGCGGGATGGCTCCTACAATGAGCAGTTCTTC	CASSSLGRDGSYNEQFF
.	TRBV28	.	TRBJ2-1	TGTGCCAGCAGCTCCGGTGGGAACCGTCAGTTCTTC	CASSSGGNRQFF
few	TRBV6-1	.	TRBJ2-3	TGTGCCAGCAGTGCGCAAAGGGTTGGGAGCACAGATACGCAGTATTTT	CASSAQRVGSTDTQYF
.	TRBV2	TRBD1	TRBJ1-2	TGTGCCAGCAATAAAGAGGGGACAGGGAAGAACTATGGCTACACCTTC	CASNKEGTGKNYGYTF
few	TRBV10-2	.	TRBJ2-3	TGCGCCAGCCGATTAACAGATACGCAGTATTTT	CASRLTDTQYF
few	TRBV6-5	.	TRBJ1-6	TGTGCCAGCAGTTACTCACCCGGGGGAGATGGTCCACCCCTCCACTTT	CASSYSPGGDGPPLHF
.	TRBV4-1	.	TRBJ2-7	TGCGCCAGCAGCCAGCTACAGGTTAGGGCGGTTAATCTTTTTCTCTACGAGCAGTACTTC	CASSQLQVRAVNLFLYEQYF
once	TRBV29-1	.	TRBJ1-2	TGCAGCGTTGAGGGGGAGTGGGGCCAGAATATATTCGATGGCTACACCTTC	CSVEGEWGQNIFDGYTF
.	TRBV18	.	TRBJ1-1	TGTGCCAGCTCACAACAGGCTGTGAACACTGAAGCTTTCTTT	CASSQQAVNTEAFF
.	TRBV18	.	TRBJ1-3	TGTGCCAGCTCACCACGCGAAAACACCATATATTTT	CASSPRENTIYF
.	TRBV5-4	.	TRBJ2-2	TGTGCCAGCAGCTCTGGGGGACGGGGCACCGGGGAGCTGTTTTTT	CASSSGGRGTGELFF
.	TRBV30	.	TRBJ1-2	TGTGCCTGGACAGGGGACGAGGTTAACTATGGCTACACCTTC	CAWTGDEVNYGYTF
.	TRBV29-1	TRBD1	TRBJ2-7	TGCAGCGTCTTCGGGACAGGGCCACCCTACGAGCAGTACTTC	CSVFGTGPPYEQYF
.	TRBV11-3	.	TRBJ2-5	TGTGCCAGCAGCTTAGGATTGGAGGAGACCCAGTACTTC	CASSLGLEETQYF
.	TRBV12-5	.	TRBJ2-3	TGTGCTAGTGGTTTGCGCTTGAAGGGTAGAGGGGATACGCAGTATTTT	CASGLRLKGRGDTQYF
.	TRBV9	.	TRBJ2-1	TGTGCCAGCAGCCCCATAGCTTCGGTCGGGCAGTTCTTC	CASSPIASVGQFF
.	TRBV7-9	.	TRBJ2-1	TGTGCCAGCAGCTTAGGAGGGAGAGTCAATGAGCAGTTCTTC	CASSLGGRVNEQFF
.	TRBV6-1	.	TRBJ1-4	TGTGCCAGCAGTGAAGGGAGACTTAATGAAAAACTGTTTTTT	CASSEGRLNEKLFF
.	TRBV9	TRBD1	TRBJ2-3	TGTGCCAGCAGCGCAGGGGGCTGGACAGATACGCAGTATTTT	CASSAGGWTDTQYF
.	TRBV6-1	.	TRBJ2-7	TGTGCCAGCAGTGAATGGGGGCAGGGTGGGGCCTACGAGCAGTACTTC	CASSEWGQGGAYEQYF
.	TRBV19	.	TRBJ2-6	TGTGCCAGTAGAAAGGATGGGGCCAACGTCCTGACTTTC	CASRKDGANVLTF
.	TRBV29-1	TRBD1	TRBJ2-3	TGCAGCGCTGGACAGGCCACAGATACGCAGTATTTT	CSAGQATDTQYF
.	TRBV2	.	TRBJ1-1	TGTGCCAGCAGTGAAAGTGGCAGGGCACTCTCTGAAGCTTTCTTT	CASSESGRALSEAFF
.	TRBV12-1	.	TRBJ2-4	TGTGCCAGCAGCTTTCACGGTGGGAACGGTGAAAACATTCAGTACTTC	CASSFHGGNGENIQYF
.	TRBV27	.	TRBJ1-4	TGTGCCAGCAGCATCTTGGGGGCGGGAGAAAAACTGTTTTTT	CASSILGAGEKLFF
.	TRBV5-1	.	TRBJ2-7	TGCGCCAGCAGCGACTCCTACGAGCAGTACTTC	CASSDSYEQYF
.	TRBV4-1	.	TRBJ1-6	TGCGCCAGCAGCCAAGACCTCTACTCTACAAGTAATAATTCACCCCTCCACTTT	CASSQDLYSTSNNSPLHF
.	TRBV19	.	TRBJ2-5	TGTGCCAGTTCCGGCTGGGGTGATCAAGAGACCCAGTACTTC	CASSGWGDQETQYF
once	TRBV9	.	TRBJ2-1	TGTGCCAGCAGCGCAAGCCCAATAGGCGGAAATGAGCAGTTCTTC	CASSASPIGGNEQFF
.	TRBV19	TRBD1	TRBJ1-2	TGTGCCAGTAGTCTAAGGACAGGGCCGGATGGCTACACCTTC	CASSLRTGPDGYTF